The rows below give T cell receptor beta chains drawn from one sample of a study of blood T cells in healthy people across ages. TCRdb re-called the 5' RACE reads through MiXCR, storing one row per CDR3 protein. Of approximately 800,000 distinct CDR3 sequences in the sample, roughly 53% were seen once. Sequencing was performed on blood. The origin of the receptors is a man older than 75 in good health. Both conserved end residues are part of each CDR3. The D gene is left open where the match is weak. Clone sizes are given selectively: once, few, many, or a class where the clone is expanded.

TRBD2,-,TRBV10-3,TRBJ2-3,CAINGRAEDTQYF,TGTGCCATCAATGGGAGGGCCGAAGATACGCAGTATTTT
TRBD1,-,TRBV28,TRBJ2-7,CASSIRGGRTYEQYF,TGTGCCAGCAGCATAAGAGGGGGCAGAACCTACGAGCAGTACTTC
TRBD1,-,TRBV15,TRBJ2-1,CATSRGDREVNNERFF,TGTGCCACCAGCAGAGGGGACAGGGAGGTGAACAATGAGCGGTTCTTC
TRBD1,-,TRBV12-3/TRBV12-4,TRBJ2-1,CASSSRQGPLSYNEQFF,TGTGCCAGCAGTTCACGACAGGGGCCACTCTCCTACAATGAGCAGTTCTTC
TRBD1,-,TRBV5-1,TRBJ2-3,CASSLAVIFSDRSTDTQYF,TGCGCCAGCAGCTTGGCCGTTATCTTCTCGGACAGGAGCACAGATACGCAGTATTTT
TRBD1,-,TRBV3-1,TRBJ1-2,CASSQGRGQGLGYGYTF,TGTGCCAGCAGCCAAGGTCGAGGACAGGGATTGGGCTATGGCTACACCTTC
TRBD1,-,TRBV6-5,TRBJ2-7,CANSSGTVNSYEQYF,TGTGCCAACAGTTCCGGGACAGTTAACTCCTACGAGCAGTACTTC
TRBD1,-,TRBV20-1,TRBJ2-7,CSASARTGTYEQYF,TGCAGTGCTTCAGCCAGGACAGGGACCTACGAGCAGTACTTC
TRBD2,-,TRBV6-5,TRBJ2-7,CASSSLAGAIYEQYF,TGTGCCAGCAGTTCTCTAGCGGGAGCTATCTACGAGCAGTACTTC
-,-,TRBV5-1,TRBJ2-7,CASSLQARHLYEQYF,TGCGCCAGCAGCCTCCAGGCGAGACACCTATACGAGCAGTACTTC
-,-,TRBV2,TRBJ1-2,CASSETYPLANGYTF,TGTGCCAGCAGCGAGACATACCCTCTGGCTAATGGCTACACCTTC
-,-,TRBV3-1,TRBJ2-7,CASTIQRGSSYEQYF,TGTGCCAGCACCATTCAAAGGGGGAGCTCCTACGAGCAGTACTTC
-,-,TRBV18,TRBJ1-5,CASSPTGRQSNQPQHF,TGTGCCAGCTCTCCCACAGGGAGGCAGAGCAATCAGCCCCAGCATTTT
-,-,TRBV5-1,TRBJ2-7,CASSLTGFAEQYF,TGCGCCAGCAGCTTGACAGGGTTCGCCGAGCAGTACTTC
-,-,TRBV4-2,TRBJ2-3,CASSSRLVGTHRYAYF,TGTGCCAGCAGCTCCCGACTAGTAGGTACGCACCGATACGCGTATTTT
-,-,TRBV5-1,TRBJ2-7,CASSPSRDRNYEQYF,TGCGCCAGCAGCCCCTCCAGGGATCGGAACTACGAGCAGTACTTC
TRBD2,once,TRBV20-1,TRBJ2-5,CSARPGGGYQEIQYF,TGCAGTGCTAGGCCGGGCGGGGGGTACCAAGAGATCCAGTACTTC
-,-,TRBV20-1,TRBJ2-7,CSARDPRTSGEQYF,TGCAGTGCTAGAGATCCGCGAACTTCCGGCGAGCAGTACTTC